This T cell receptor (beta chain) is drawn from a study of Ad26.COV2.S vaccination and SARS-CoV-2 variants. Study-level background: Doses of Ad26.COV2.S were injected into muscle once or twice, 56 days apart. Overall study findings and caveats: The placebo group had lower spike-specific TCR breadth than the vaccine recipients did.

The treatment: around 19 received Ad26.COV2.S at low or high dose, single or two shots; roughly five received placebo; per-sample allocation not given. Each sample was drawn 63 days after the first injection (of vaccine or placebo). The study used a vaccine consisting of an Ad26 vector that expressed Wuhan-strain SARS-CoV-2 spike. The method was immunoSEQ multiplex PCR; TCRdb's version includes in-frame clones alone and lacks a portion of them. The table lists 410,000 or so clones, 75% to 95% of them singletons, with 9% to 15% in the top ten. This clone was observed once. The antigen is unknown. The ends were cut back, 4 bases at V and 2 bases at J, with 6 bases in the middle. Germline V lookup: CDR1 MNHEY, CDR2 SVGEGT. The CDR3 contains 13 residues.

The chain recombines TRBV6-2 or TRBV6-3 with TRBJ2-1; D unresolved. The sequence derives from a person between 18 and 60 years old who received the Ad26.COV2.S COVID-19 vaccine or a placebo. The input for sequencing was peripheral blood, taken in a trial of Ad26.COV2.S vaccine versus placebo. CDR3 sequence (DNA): TGTGCCAGCAGTTCCCTGACCTACAATGAGCAGTTCTTC. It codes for CASSSLTYNEQFF.